The 21 T cell receptor beta chains below come from one sample, sequenced in a study of human T cells and chemical hapten exposure. TCRdb processed the RACE reads anew with MiXCR; each CDR3 protein has one entry. This table has 150,000 or so distinct CDR3 sequences, approximately 15% appearing once. Regarding time point: patch test 1, 2 weeks after DPC sensitization. The treatment was: therapeutic diphenylcyclopropenone sensitization with weekly scalp DPC. This sample comprised whole blood, obtained in connection with sensitization to the hapten diphenylcyclopropenone (DPC). These receptors were obtained from a woman in her 30s with alopecia areata. Some clones in this sample may be carry-over from other donors' samples.

This chain links TRBV7-2 with TRBJ2-4, with D possibly being TRBD1 or TRBD2 (7 bases each). The CDR3 totals 15 residues. CDR1 and CDR2 (germline): SGHTA, FQGNSA. V lost 3 bases, J lost 4 bases, and 13 bases lay in between. The CDR3 sequence is CASSFGQGGKNIQYF. In nucleotides, the CDR3 is TGTGCCAGCAGCTTCGGCCAGGGGGGGAAAAACATTCAGTACTTC.

The rearrangement links TRBV30 to TRBJ1-6; D might be TRBD1 (5 bases). This CDR3 is 14 amino acids long. The germline CDR1 and CDR2 sequences are GTSNPN and SVGIG (reference sequence). Trimming removed 4 bases from V and 8 bases from J, with 15 bases in between. CDR3 region: CAWTYGREHSPLHF. The DNA of the CDR3 is TGTGCCTGGACTTACGGCAGGGAGCATTCACCCCTCCACTTT.

This chain connects TRBV5-1 to TRBJ2-7, with D hard to call. V was trimmed by 0 bases and J by 0 bases, leaving 7 bases between them. The CDR3 is 14 residues long. The germline gives CDR1 SGHRS, CDR2 YFSETQ. Here the CDR3 reads CASSLEGPSYEQYF. The DNA for the CDR3 is TGCGCCAGCAGCTTGGAAGGGCCCTCCTACGAGCAGTACTTC.

This clonotype came up a few times. This chain links TRBV29-1 with TRBJ1-4, with TRBD1 as a possible D gene (5 bases). There are 13 residues in the CDR3. CDR1 is SQVTM and CDR2 is ANQGSEA in the germline V gene. The V end was cut by 4 bases, the J end by 5 bases, with 11 bases between. CDR3 residues: CSVGRGSNEKLFF. The CDR3, as DNA: TGCAGCGTTGGAAGGGGATCGAATGAAAAACTGTTTTTT.

The sample holds one count of this clonotype. The J gene is TRBJ1-1, the V gene TRBV5-1; the D gene is possibly TRBD1 (5 bases). This CDR3 is 14 amino acids long. The V gene lost 0 bases and the J gene lost 1 base, with 7 bases spanning the gap. Germline loops: CDR1 SGHRS, CDR2 YFSETQ. The CDR3 loop is CASSLGQQNTEAFF. CDR3 bases: TGCGCCAGCAGCTTGGGACAGCAGAACACTGAAGCTTTCTTT.

This clonotype was recorded many times. The V call is TRBV12-3 or TRBV12-4, the J call TRBJ1-1, with D hard to call. The V gene lost 2 bases and the J gene lost 4 bases, with 5 bases spanning the gap. The CDR3 sequence is 12 residues long. The CDR3 here is CASSLTVTEAFF. In DNA form, the CDR3 reads TGTGCCAGCAGTTTAACGGTCACTGAAGCTTTCTTT.

J is TRBJ2-1 and V is TRBV12-3 or TRBV12-4, with TRBD1 identical over 8 bases. Losses at the gene ends were 2 bases for V and 3 bases for J; bases not matched to a gene: 3. This CDR3 comprises 15 residues. CDR3 residues: CASSLWDRSYNEQFF. The CDR3, as DNA: TGTGCCAGCAGTTTATGGGACAGGAGCTACAATGAGCAGTTCTTC.

This clonotype was observed a handful of times. The CDR3 sequence is CASSLGDRDAFF. In DNA, the CDR3 is TGTGCCAGCAGTTTAGGGGACAGGGACGCTTTCTTT. The J gene is TRBJ1-1, the V gene TRBV28; 9 nucleotides align to TRBD1. From germline, CDR1 is MDHEN and CDR2 SYDVKM. Trimming removed 2 bases from V and 11 bases from J; junction bases left unmatched: 3. The CDR3 contains 12 residues.

V is TRBV29-1 and J is TRBJ1-2; D uncertain. V was cut by 8 bases and J by 8 bases, with 18 bases left in between. There are 12 residues in the CDR3. The germline gives CDR1 SQVTM, CDR2 ANQGSEA. CDR3 in DNA: TGCAGCACCGAGCTAGGGCGTACCGGCTACACCTTC. This encodes CSTELGRTGYTF.

There are a few counts of this clonotype. The rearrangement links TRBV6-1 to TRBJ2-3; D unclear. Germline values: CDR1 MNHNS, CDR2 SASEGT. This CDR3 is built from 12 residues. Trimming left V 7 bases short and J 6 bases short, with 11 bases between. Here the CDR3 reads CASTPAQDTQYF. The DNA of the CDR3 is TGTGCCAGCACCCCAGCGCAGGATACGCAGTATTTT.

The CDR3 region is CSANIGTTQETQYF. Written as DNA, the CDR3 is TGCAGTGCTAATATCGGGACCACACAAGAGACCCAGTACTTC. V usage is TRBV20-1 and J usage is TRBJ2-5; possibly TRBD1 or TRBD2 for D (5 bases each). CDR1 DFQATT and CDR2 SNEGSKA come from the germline V gene (reference sequence). Between the trimmed V and J ends, which lost 4 bases and 2 bases, there was a span of 14 bases. CDR3 length equals 14 residues.

A few counts support this clonotype. The V gene is TRBV29-1, the J gene TRBJ2-2, with D unclear. This CDR3 has 13 amino acids. Deletions cut 3 bases from V and 3 bases from J, with 8 bases between. Germline assignment: CDR1 SQVTM and CDR2 ANQGSEA. As DNA, the CDR3 is TGCAGCGTTGACAGAATGGACACCGGGGAGCTGTTTTTT. Translation gives CSVDRMDTGELFF.

This clonotype was picked up many times. The gene calls are TRBV3-1 and TRBJ2-6; D is unresolved. Trimming left V 4 bases short and J 0 bases short, with 7 bases between. CDR1 is LGHDT, CDR2 YNNKEL, per germline (reference sequence). The CDR3 sequence is 15 residues long. CDR3 region: CASSPPVSGANVLTF. The CDR3 nucleotides read TGTGCCAGCAGCCCACCAGTCTCTGGGGCCAACGTCCTGACTTTC.

The chain recombines TRBV7-2 with TRBJ1-3, with D maybe TRBD1 (5 bases). Trimming took off 0 bases at V and 1 base at J, with 10 bases between the two ends. Germline V lookup: CDR1 SGHTA, CDR2 FQGNSA. The CDR3 covers 16 residues. CDR3: CASSLAGAGSGNTIYF. CDR3 DNA: TGTGCCAGCAGCTTAGCAGGGGCCGGATCTGGAAACACCATATATTTT.

This clonotype was counted ten times or more. The CDR3 reads CASGFNRVRDGYTF. For the CDR3, the DNA is TGTGCTAGTGGTTTTAACAGGGTGAGGGATGGCTACACCTTC. The chain combines TRBV12-5 with TRBJ1-2; a weak D match, TRBD1 (6 bases). Looked up from germline, CDR1 is LGHNT and CDR2 is FRNRAP. CDR3 length: 14 residues. V was cut by 3 bases and J by 6 bases, with 14 bases left in between.

The genes are TRBV7-3 and TRBJ2-3; no clear D. V lost 5 bases to trimming and J lost 5 bases, with 5 bases between them. CDR1 is SGHTA and CDR2 is FQGTGA in the germline V gene. The CDR3 covers 11 residues. As DNA, the CDR3 is TGTGCCAGCAGCATTGGAGATACGCAGTATTTT. Protein: CASSIGDTQYF.

In this sample, this clonotype turned up a few times. The chain couples TRBV7-6 to TRBJ1-3; perhaps TRBD1 as D (6 bases). There are 16 residues in the CDR3. CDR1 SGHVS and CDR2 FNYEAQ come from the germline V gene. V lost 1 base and J lost 0, with 10 bases in between. The CDR3 protein is CASSLGGPSSGNTIYF. CDR3 nucleotides: TGTGCCAGCAGCTTAGGGGGGCCAAGCTCTGGAAACACCATATATTTT.

The chain uses TRBV28 and TRBJ1-6; D is undetermined. This CDR3 spans 12 amino acids. The germline V gene encodes CDR1 MDHEN and CDR2 SYDVKM. Trimming removed 5 bases from V and 13 bases from J, with 12 bases in between. CDR3 amino acids: CASSSRRPPLHF. The CDR3 DNA reads TGTGCCAGCAGTAGTCGGCGGCCTCCCCTCCACTTT.

The rearrangement links TRBV25-1 to TRBJ2-7; 7 bases fit TRBD2. The CDR3 has 13 residues. V dropped 7 bases and J dropped 4; count of bases not matched to a gene: 7. Germline values: CDR1 MGHDK, CDR2 SYGVNS. The CDR3 DNA sequence: TGTGCCAGCAATGATGGGGGGGGATACGAGCAGTACTTC. It encodes CASNDGGGYEQYF.

This clonotype was seen more than once but under ten times. The chain recombines TRBV13 with TRBJ1-6; no definite D call. The V end lost 2 bases, the J end lost 10 bases, and 21 bases lay between the germline ends. The germline gives CDR1 PRHDT, CDR2 FYEKMQ (reference sequence). The CDR3 totals 17 residues. CDR3 loop: CASSLSLGLGARSPLHF. The CDR3 DNA reads as TGTGCCAGCAGCTTATCACTGGGCTTGGGAGCTCGGTCACCCCTCCACTTT.

The chain links TRBV4-3 to TRBJ2-1; D gene unclear. V lost 0 bases and J lost 2, with 8 bases in between. The V gene's germline CDR1 is LGHNA and CDR2 YSLEER. This CDR3 contains 15 residues. This CDR3 reads CASSQDLTPYNEQFF. The CDR3 DNA is TGCGCCAGCAGCCAAGACCTCACTCCCTACAATGAGCAGTTCTTC.